A single TCR beta chain is shown here with its context. These data come from a study of radiotherapy plus CTLA-4 blockade in lung cancer. In the study overall: Of the patients, roughly 17% showed objective responses and approximately 34% attained disease control.

Method: immunoSEQ multiplex PCR; TCRdb's copy keeps in-frame clones and lacks some. The table lists roughly 71,000 clones, around four fifths of them singletons. The TCR comes from a human donor with non-small cell lung cancer who had a complete response to radiotherapy plus ipilimumab. The material sequenced was peripheral blood, taken from a patient treated with radiotherapy plus ipilimumab.

Written as DNA, the CDR3 is TGTGCCAGCAGCTCACTGGGGCGTACCACGGGACAGGTGGTCTACGAGCAGTACTTC. Amino acids: CASSSLGRTTGQVVYEQYF. The genes are TRBV7-2 and TRBJ2-7; TRBD1 agrees at 8 bases. Unmatched junction bases numbered 20, after V lost 4 bases and J lost 3 bases. CDR1 SGHTA and CDR2 FQGNSA come from the germline V gene. The CDR3 consists of 19 residues.